This T cell receptor beta chain is from a study of T cells after posttransplantation cyclophosphamide. The table came from immunoSEQ multiplex PCR; TCRdb's copy has only in-frame clones and leaves some out. The sample has tens of thousands of clones; roughly 90% are singletons. V lost 4 bases to trimming and J lost 2 bases; unmatched junction nucleotides: 7. Germline V gene sequence: CDR1 MNHNS, CDR2 SASEGT. CDR3 length: 15 residues. Cells defined as naive were viable CD3+CD4+ or CD3+CD8+ and CCR7+CD45RA+CD45RO-CD95-CD27+CD28+. Study-wide results and limits: Tissue-infiltrating T cells from skin or gut overlapped little with blood T cells. Donor-recipient repertoire similarity was low at 1-2 months, rising over year one. Recipient CMV seropositivity and CMV reactivation strongly tracked TRB clonality.

Notes on this clone: The target antigen is unknown.

The sample taken for sequencing was naive CD4+ T cells sorted from blood. This chain links TRBV6-1 with TRBJ1-2, with 7 bases fitting TRBD1. The source of this sequence is a man under 40 in good health and a related stem cell transplant donor. This CDR3 is CASSVWGQPNYGYTF. As DNA, the CDR3 is TGTGCCAGCAGTGTTTGGGGACAGCCGAACTATGGCTACACCTTC.